The next 30 T cell receptor beta chains were all read from a single sample in a study of beta chain features in type 1 diabetes. Every isolated RNA sample was fully reverse transcribed, so sequencing captured expressed TCRB transcripts. Assay used: immunoSEQ multiplex PCR; TCRdb lists only in-frame clones, some missing. Of about half a million clones in the sample, 25% to 35% are singletons; the top ten hold 0.05% to 0.065%. The specimen was naive CD4+ T cells from blood. Receptor source: a man between 18 and 35 years old in good health.

A note on this clone: The identical CDR3 is also encoded by other nucleotide sequences in the sample. The chain carries TRBV9 and TRBJ1-4; D might be TRBD1 (6 bases). With 3 bases removed from V and 0 bases from J, the gap between germline ends came to 6 bases. Germline lookup yields CDR1 SGDLS and CDR2 YYNGEE. The CDR3 has 14 amino acids. The CDR3 DNA is TGTGCCAGCAGCGCAGGGGCAACTAATGAAAAACTGTTTTTT. It yields the protein CASSAGATNEKLFF.

This clone was counted only a few times. The chain couples TRBV4-3 to TRBJ1-2; 8 nucleotides line up with TRBD1. The CDR3 has 14 residues. The V gene end was trimmed by 0 bases and the J gene end by 4 bases; junction bases not matched to a gene: 1. Germline CDR1 reads LGHNA; CDR2 reads YSLEER. CDR3 in DNA: TGCGCCAGCAGCCAAGAAGGACAGGGCTATGGCTACACCTTC. This gives the protein CASSQEGQGYGYTF.

The rearrangement joins TRBV5-4 to TRBJ2-5, with a weak D call TRBD2 (6 bases). This CDR3 has 15 amino acids. Between the trimmed V and J ends, which lost 3 bases and 0 bases, there was a span of 12 bases. The germline CDR1 and CDR2 sequences are SGHNT and YYREEE (reference sequence). This chain's CDR3 is CASSSRRENQETQYF. In DNA form, the CDR3 reads TGTGCCAGCAGCTCGAGGAGGGAAAACCAAGAGACCCAGTACTTC.

The rearrangement joins TRBV5-6 to TRBJ2-5; 8 nucleotides agree with TRBD1. The V and J ends lost 0 bases and 4 bases, in that order; junction bases with no gene match: 8. This CDR3 region has 16 residues. Germline V gives CDR1 SGHDT, CDR2 YYEEEE. In nucleotides, the CDR3 is TGTGCCAGCAGCTTGGTCGGGACAGGAGGCGGAGAGACCCAGTACTTC. Its translation: CASSLVGTGGGETQYF.

The chain has TRBV14 and TRBJ2-5; no clear D gene. This CDR3 comprises 11 residues. V shed 1 base and J shed 13 bases, with 10 bases lying between them. Germline CDR1 is SGHDN and CDR2 is FVKESK. This chain's CDR3 is CASSQGWRWYF. CDR3 DNA sequence: TGTGCCAGCAGCCAAGGGTGGCGGTGGTACTTC. Together with reference TRBV14 and TRBJ2-5, the CDR3 gives the full variable domain: EAGVTQFPSHSVIEKGQTVTLRCDPISGHDNLYWYRRVMGKEIKFLLHFVKESKQDESGMPNNRFLAERTGGTYSTLKVQPAELEDSGVYFCASSQGWRWYFGPGTRLLVL.

The chain links TRBV5-6 to TRBJ1-2; D gene uncertain. The CDR3 totals 13 residues. Germline lookup yields CDR1 SGHDT and CDR2 YYEEEE. The V end lost 2 bases, the J end lost 4 bases, and 9 bases lay between the germline ends. CDR3 nucleotides: TGTGCCAGCAGCTTAGGAAGATTCTATGGCTACACCTTC. This translates into CASSLGRFYGYTF.

The gene calls are TRBV11-2 and TRBJ2-1; D might be TRBD1 or TRBD2, each matching 6 bases. Germline V gene data show CDR1 as SGHAT and CDR2 as FQNNGV. V lost 7 bases and J 1 base, leaving 20 bases between the germline ends. CDR3 length: 17 residues. CDR3 sequence reads: CASIPWGLAKSYNEQFF. DNA for the CDR3: TGTGCCAGCATCCCCTGGGGGCTAGCGAAGTCCTACAATGAGCAGTTCTTC.

This clone was counted only a few times. V is TRBV4-1 and J is TRBJ2-2; possible D gene TRBD2, 6 bases. V lost 1 base and J lost 4, with 13 bases in between. Per germline, CDR1 MGHRA and CDR2 YSYEKL. The CDR3 is 16 residues long. This chain's CDR3 is CASSQAGVPGTGELFF. In DNA form, the CDR3 reads TGCGCCAGCAGCCAAGCGGGAGTCCCGGGCACCGGGGAGCTGTTTTTT.

The chain employs TRBV28 and TRBJ2-1; D might be TRBD2 (5 bases). CDR1 MDHEN and CDR2 SYDVKM come from the germline V gene. This CDR3 spans 13 amino acids. V was clipped by 8 bases and J by 7 bases, with 15 bases between them. CDR3 sequence reads: CASHERGRNEQFF. CDR3 DNA: TGTGCCAGCCATGAACGGGGTCGAAATGAGCAGTTCTTC.

This clone has only a few counts. V usage is TRBV29-1 and J usage is TRBJ2-7, with D perhaps TRBD1 (5 bases). The germline CDR1 and CDR2 sequences are SQVTM and ANQGSEA. This CDR3 is built from 14 residues. V was cut by 5 bases and J by 0 bases, with 14 bases left in between. In DNA form, the CDR3 reads TGCAGCGTTCGGGTTGACAGTTTCTCCTACGAGCAGTACTTC. It specifies CSVRVDSFSYEQYF.

The chain is built from TRBV5-6 and TRBJ2-7; 11 bases agree with TRBD2. CDR3 length: 15 residues. With V trimmed by 0 bases and J by 1 base, 0 bases remained unmatched. The germline V gene encodes CDR1 SGHDT and CDR2 YYEEEE. CDR3 nucleotide sequence: TGTGCCAGCAGCTTGGGACTAGCGGGATCCTACGAGCAGTACTTC. Translating it yields CASSLGLAGSYEQYF.

The table lists this clone with a few counts. The DNA for the CDR3 is TGCAGCGTTGCTAAAGGGGGACGGGAAGAGACCCAGTACTTC. The encoded protein is CSVAKGGREETQYF. This chain joins TRBV29-1 and TRBJ2-5; possible D gene TRBD1, 6 bases. This CDR3 is built from 14 residues. V gave up 4 bases and J gave up 3 bases, with 15 bases separating them. Germline CDR1 reads SQVTM; CDR2 reads ANQGSEA.

On this clone itself: Additional DNA sequences in this sample encode the identical CDR3. The chain joins TRBV19 to TRBJ2-6, with D hard to call. In germline, CDR1 is LNHDA, CDR2 SQIVND (reference sequence). This CDR3 region has 13 residues. V was clipped by 8 bases and J by 0 bases, with 5 bases between them. CDR3 loop: CASRISGANVLTF. CDR3 coding DNA: TGTGCCAGTCGGATCTCTGGGGCCAACGTCCTGACTTTC.

This clone was seen a handful of times. The chain has TRBV10-3 and TRBJ2-6; D possibly matches TRBD1 or TRBD2 (5 bases each). The V end was cut by 7 bases, the J end by 2 bases, with 12 bases between. The CDR3 runs 15 residues. In germline, CDR1 is ENHRY, CDR2 SYGVKD. The CDR3 sequence is CAITSRGPGANVLTF. The DNA of the CDR3 is TGTGCCATCACTTCGAGGGGACCTGGGGCCAACGTCCTGACTTTC.

This clone appeared a few times. The rearrangement links TRBV27 to TRBJ2-5; no definite D call. The J call may be in error: the DNA end matches TRBJ2-7 better. Germline V CDR1 and CDR2: MNHEY, SMNVEV (reference sequence). The CDR3 runs 12 residues. CDR3 in DNA: TGTGCCAGCGGCGACGCGATCTACGAGCAGTACTTC. It codes for CASGDAIYEQYF.

This sequence joins TRBV30 and TRBJ1-2; D not certain. The CDR3 has 12 residues. Trimming removed 3 bases from V and 4 bases from J, with 9 bases in between. The V gene's germline CDR1 is GTSNPN and CDR2 SVGIG (reference sequence). The CDR3 spells CAWRAGPYGYTF. Here the CDR3 DNA reads TGTGCCTGGAGGGCCGGCCCCTATGGCTACACCTTC.

The chain uses TRBV6-6 and TRBJ2-7, with D hard to call. CDR1 MNHNY and CDR2 SVGAGI come from the germline V gene (reference sequence). The length of the CDR3 is 12 residues. V lost 5 bases, J lost 6 bases, and 11 bases lay in between. CDR3: CASSRTKFEQYF. CDR3 nucleotides: TGTGCCAGCAGTCGAACCAAGTTCGAGCAGTACTTC.

The J gene is TRBJ2-5, the V gene TRBV29-1, with D perhaps TRBD2 (6 bases). V was cut by 8 bases and J by 5 bases, with 18 bases left in between. This CDR3 comprises 13 residues. From germline, CDR1 is SQVTM and CDR2 ANQGSEA. The CDR3 region has the DNA TGCAGCTCGGGACTCATGGTTGGGGAGACCCAGTACTTC. Protein: CSSGLMVGETQYF.

This chain connects TRBV2 to TRBJ2-3; 7 nucleotides agree with TRBD1. Germline V CDR1 and CDR2: SNHLY, FYNNEI. The CDR3 covers 16 residues. The trim removed 6 bases at V and 3 bases at J, leaving 12 bases unmatched. The CDR3 sequence: CASSGATGFGTDTQYF. CDR3 nucleotide sequence: TGTGCCAGCAGCGGCGCGACAGGGTTTGGTACAGATACGCAGTATTTT.

There are a few counts of this clone. The J gene is TRBJ2-1, the V gene TRBV4-3; D is possibly TRBD1 (6 bases). Germline loops: CDR1 LGHNA, CDR2 YSLEER. The CDR3 consists of 14 residues. V was clipped by 0 bases and J by 10 bases, with 13 bases between them. The CDR3 sequence: CASSQDGTPREQFF. In nucleotides, the CDR3 is TGCGCCAGCAGCCAAGACGGGACACCGCGAGAGCAGTTCTTC.

This clone was detected only a few times. The J gene is TRBJ1-5, the V gene TRBV10-3; D is ambiguous. The V gene lost 4 bases and the J gene lost 6 bases, with 7 bases spanning the gap. This CDR3 region has 12 residues. From germline, CDR1 is ENHRY and CDR2 SYGVKD. In DNA, the CDR3 is TGTGCCATCAGTGGAGGAGGTCAGCCCCAGCATTTT. Protein: CAISGGGQPQHF.

This clone has a handful of counts. The chain is built from TRBV29-1 and TRBJ2-1; no clear D gene. CDR1 SQVTM and CDR2 ANQGSEA come from the germline V gene. V was pared by 4 bases and J by 0 bases, with 16 bases between. CDR3 length equals 16 residues. DNA for the CDR3: TGCAGCGTTGGAAGGATTATCGGCCGCTCCTACAATGAGCAGTTCTTC. This gives the protein CSVGRIIGRSYNEQFF.

About this clone itself: Other DNA sequences in this specimen translate into the identical CDR3. The DNA of the CDR3 is TGTGCCAGCAGCGTATTGGGCGGGAGCACAGATACGCAGTATTTT. Residues: CASSVLGGSTDTQYF. The chain employs TRBV9 and TRBJ2-3; possible D gene TRBD2, 5 bases. The V end was cut by 1 base, the J end by 0 bases, with 9 bases between. Germline CDR1 and CDR2: SGDLS and YYNGEE. The CDR3 runs 15 residues.

This clone was found a few times. The rearrangement joins TRBV28 to TRBJ2-5; D ambiguous. This CDR3 has 12 amino acids. Germline assignment: CDR1 MDHEN and CDR2 SYDVKM. The V end lost 1 base, the J end lost 3 bases, and 3 bases lay between the germline ends. The CDR3 is CASSLLKETQYF. CDR3 DNA sequence: TGTGCCAGCAGTTTATTGAAAGAGACCCAGTACTTC.

The table lists this clone with a few counts. Germline is not matched at one junction end, which may reflect a read error. The DNA for the CDR3 is TGTGCCATCAGCCGGGACTCCCACAATGAGCAGTTCTTC. Translated, it gives CAISRDSHNEQFF. The chain recombines TRBV10-3 with TRBJ2-1; D possibly corresponds to TRBD2 (6 bases). Looked up from germline, CDR1 is ENHRY and CDR2 is SYGVKD. This CDR3 has 13 residues.

The J gene is TRBJ2-3, the V gene TRBV4-3; D is tentatively TRBD1 or TRBD2 (5 bases each). Trimming removed 0 bases from V and 4 bases from J, with 11 bases in between. Germline V gene sequence: CDR1 LGHNA, CDR2 YSLEER. This CDR3 has 15 amino acids. The CDR3 DNA reads TGCGCCAGCAGCCAAGAGACGGTGGGGGCAGATACGCAGTATTTT. The encoded protein is CASSQETVGADTQYF.

This clone was seen only a few times. V gene TRBV7-9 combines with J gene TRBJ1-1; 7 bases line up with TRBD1. Trimming removed 5 bases from V and 7 bases from J; junction bases left unmatched: 4. Germline V gene sequence: CDR1 SEHNR, CDR2 FQNEAQ (reference sequence). The CDR3 covers 12 residues. CDR3 sequence (DNA): TGTGCCAGCAGCCCGGGACAGCTTGAAGCTTTCTTT. Protein product: CASSPGQLEAFF. The full variable domain, completed using reference TRBV7-9 and TRBJ1-1, is DTGVSQNPRHKITKRGQNVTFRCDPISEHNRLYWYRQTLGQGPEFLTYFQNEAQLEKSRLLSDRFSAERPKGSFSTLEIQRTEQGDSAMYLCASSPGQLEAFFGQGTRLTVV.

The rearrangement joins TRBV29-1 to TRBJ1-1; TRBD1 aligns across 11 bases. The V and J ends lost 3 bases and 0 bases, in that order; junction bases with no gene match: 3. Germline V gene lookup returns CDR1 SQVTM and CDR2 ANQGSEA. The CDR3 loop spans 15 amino acids. The CDR3 region is CSVEGTGGLNTEAFF. In nucleotides, the CDR3 is TGCAGCGTTGAGGGGACAGGGGGTCTGAACACTGAAGCTTTCTTT. Looking up the rest from reference TRBV29-1 and TRBJ1-1 gives the full variable domain: SAVISQKPSRDICQRGTSLTIQCQVDSQVTMMFWYRQQPGQSLTLIATANQGSEATYESGFVIDKFPISRPNLTFSTLTVSNMSPEDSSIYLCSVEGTGGLNTEAFFGQGTRLTVV.

This clone was detected only once. The chain joins TRBV27 to TRBJ2-1, with 8 bases matching TRBD2. CDR1 is MNHEY, CDR2 SMNVEV, per germline (reference sequence). After removal of 8 bases from V and 4 bases from J, the junction contained 10 bases not matched to a gene. The length of the CDR3 is 15 residues. For the CDR3, the DNA is TGTGCCAGCGGCAAAGGACTAGCCGTTTACAATGAGCAGTTCTTC. It is translated as CASGKGLAVYNEQFF.

Remarks on this clone: The sample holds other DNA sequences that translate to the same CDR3. The chain links TRBV2 to TRBJ2-5; 10 bases are shared with TRBD1. The CDR3 length is 12 residues. Germline-derived CDR1 and CDR2 are SNHLY and FYNNEI. Trimming removed 8 bases from V and 5 bases from J; junction bases left unmatched: 2. CDR3: CASRDRGETQYF. The CDR3 coding sequence is TGTGCCAGCCGGGACAGGGGTGAGACCCAGTACTTC.